The 7 T cell receptor beta chains given below trace back to one sample, sequenced in a study of CD8 T cells in Susac syndrome. The RNA input was roughly 0.45 to 1 ug, and it was reverse transcribed with random hexamers. TCRdb fed the immunoSEQ multiplex PCR reads into MiXCR, producing one record per CDR3 protein. Of a few hundred thousand distinct CDR3 sequences listed, around 92% are singletons. The sequenced sample consisted of CD4+ T cells from PBMCs. These receptors all stem from a human donor with multiple sclerosis.

This chain joins TRBV7-3 and TRBJ2-7, with a weak D call TRBD2 (5 bases). CDR1 and CDR2 from the germline V gene are SGHTA and FQGTGA. V was cut by 3 bases and J by 3 bases, with 15 bases left in between. This CDR3 contains 15 residues. Written as DNA, the CDR3 is TGTGCCAGCAGCTTGGACTCCCGGGGTCTCTACGAGCAGTACTTC. This sequence encodes CASSLDSRGLYEQYF.

The CDR3 nucleotides are TGTGCCAGTCTGGACAGGACTGGAAACACCATATATTTT. The encoded protein is CASLDRTGNTIYF. The rearrangement joins TRBV6-5 to TRBJ1-3, with TRBD1 matching 7 bases. Per the germline V gene, CDR1 is MNHEY and CDR2 is SVGAGI. CDR3 size: 13 residues. With 9 bases clipped from V and 2 bases from J, the junction kept 4 bases outside the gene matches.

CDR3 DNA sequence: TGTGCCAGCACAGAGGGGATAGGCTACGAGCAGTACTTC. It encodes CASTEGIGYEQYF. The gene calls are TRBV6-6 and TRBJ2-7; either TRBD1 or TRBD2 may supply D (5 bases each). The germline V gene has CDR1 MNHNY and CDR2 SVGAGI (reference sequence). V lost 7 bases to trimming and J lost 3 bases, with 13 bases between them. This CDR3 contains 13 residues.

V is TRBV18 and J is TRBJ1-1, with D possibly TRBD1 on 5 matching bases. Trimming removed 3 bases at V and 7 bases at J, with 15 bases between. CDR3 length: 14 amino acids. Germline values: CDR1 KGHSH, CDR2 LQKENI. The CDR3 reads CASSPRGAADEAFF. For the CDR3, the DNA is TGTGCCAGCTCACCTCGAGGGGCAGCGGATGAAGCTTTCTTT.

V is TRBV29-1 and J is TRBJ2-3; no reliable D call. The germline V and J ends were trimmed by 4 bases and 3 bases, with 8 bases remaining between them. The CDR3 has 12 amino acids. Germline values: CDR1 SQVTM, CDR2 ANQGSEA. DNA of the CDR3: TGCAGCGTTGGCGCCCGGACAGATACGCAGTATTTT. Protein: CSVGARTDTQYF.

The chain couples TRBV29-1 to TRBJ1-1; D is perhaps TRBD1 (6 bases). Trimming left V 6 bases short and J 6 bases short, with 11 bases between. Germline V gene lookup returns CDR1 SQVTM and CDR2 ANQGSEA. This CDR3 comprises 11 residues. CDR3 coding DNA: TGCAGCGTAGCCAGGGGCTCTGAAGCTTTCTTT. Amino acids: CSVARGSEAFF.

The J gene is TRBJ1-1, the V gene TRBV7-2; the D gene is possibly TRBD1 (6 bases). The CDR3 loop spans 15 amino acids. V gave up 1 base and J gave up 3 bases, with 12 bases separating them. The germline V gene encodes CDR1 SGHTA and CDR2 FQGNSA. The CDR3 bases are TGTGCCAGCAGCTTAGTGGGGGGCGGCGACACTGAAGCTTTCTTT. This sequence encodes CASSLVGGGDTEAFF.